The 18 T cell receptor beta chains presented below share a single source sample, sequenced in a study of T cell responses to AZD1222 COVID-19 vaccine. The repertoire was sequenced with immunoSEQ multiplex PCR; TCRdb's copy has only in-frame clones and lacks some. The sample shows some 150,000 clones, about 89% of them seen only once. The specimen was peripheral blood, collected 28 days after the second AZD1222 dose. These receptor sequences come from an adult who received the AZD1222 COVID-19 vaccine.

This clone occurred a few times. The CDR3 reads CASSILGDTQYF. CDR3 bases: TGTGCCAGTAGTATACTGGGAGATACGCAGTATTTT. The chain carries TRBV19 and TRBJ2-3; D ambiguous. CDR3 size: 12 residues. The germline gives CDR1 LNHDA, CDR2 SQIVND (reference sequence). V lost 2 bases and J 5 bases, leaving 5 bases between the germline ends.

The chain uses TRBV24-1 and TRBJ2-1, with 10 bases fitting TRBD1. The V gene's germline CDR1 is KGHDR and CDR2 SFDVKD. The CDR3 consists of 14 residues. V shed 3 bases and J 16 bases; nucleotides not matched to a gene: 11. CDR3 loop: CATSDVRGTGVFFF. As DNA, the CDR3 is TGTGCCACCAGTGATGTTCGTGGGACAGGGGTTTTTTTCTTC.

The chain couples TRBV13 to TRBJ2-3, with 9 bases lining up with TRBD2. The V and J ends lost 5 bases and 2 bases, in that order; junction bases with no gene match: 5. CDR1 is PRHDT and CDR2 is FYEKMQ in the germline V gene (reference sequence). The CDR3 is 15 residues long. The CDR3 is CASSRSGRPTDTQYF. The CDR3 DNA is TGTGCCAGCAGCCGGAGCGGGAGGCCCACAGATACGCAGTATTTT.

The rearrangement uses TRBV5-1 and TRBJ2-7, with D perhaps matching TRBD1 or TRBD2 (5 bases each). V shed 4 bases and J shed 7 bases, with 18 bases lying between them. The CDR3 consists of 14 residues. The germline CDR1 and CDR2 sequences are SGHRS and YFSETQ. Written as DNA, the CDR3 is TGCGCCAGCAGCATGAAGACAGCCACGGGGGAGCAGTACTTC. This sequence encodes CASSMKTATGEQYF.

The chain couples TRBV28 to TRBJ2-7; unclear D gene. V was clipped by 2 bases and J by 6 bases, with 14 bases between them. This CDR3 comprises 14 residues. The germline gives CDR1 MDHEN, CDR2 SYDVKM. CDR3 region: CASSLGQNSGEQYF. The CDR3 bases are TGTGCCAGCAGTTTAGGGCAGAATTCTGGCGAGCAGTACTTC.

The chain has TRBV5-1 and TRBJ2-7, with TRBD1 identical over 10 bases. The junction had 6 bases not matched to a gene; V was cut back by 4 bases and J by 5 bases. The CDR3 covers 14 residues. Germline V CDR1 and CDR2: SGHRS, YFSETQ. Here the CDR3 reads CASSAGQGPHEQYF. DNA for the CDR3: TGCGCCAGCAGCGCGGGACAGGGGCCCCACGAGCAGTACTTC.

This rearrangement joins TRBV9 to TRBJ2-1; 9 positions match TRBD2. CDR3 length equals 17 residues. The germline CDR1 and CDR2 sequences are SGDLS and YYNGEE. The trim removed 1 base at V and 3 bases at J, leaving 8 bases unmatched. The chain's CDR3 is CASSVRGGRALYNEQFF. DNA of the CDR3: TGTGCCAGCAGCGTAAGAGGCGGGAGGGCCCTCTACAATGAGCAGTTCTTC.

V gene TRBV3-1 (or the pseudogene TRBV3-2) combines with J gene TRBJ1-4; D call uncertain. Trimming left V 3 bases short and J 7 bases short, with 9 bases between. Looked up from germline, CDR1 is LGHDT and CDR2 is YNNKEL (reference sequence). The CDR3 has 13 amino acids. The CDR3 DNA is TGTGCCAGCAGCCAGGGCTTCGGTGAAAAACTGTTTTTT. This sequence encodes CASSQGFGEKLFF.

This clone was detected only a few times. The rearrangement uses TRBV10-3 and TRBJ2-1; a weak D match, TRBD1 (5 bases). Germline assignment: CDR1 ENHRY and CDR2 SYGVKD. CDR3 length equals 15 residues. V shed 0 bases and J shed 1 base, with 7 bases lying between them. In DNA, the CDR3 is TGTGCCATCAGTGAGTCCAAGGGGTCCTACAATGAGCAGTTCTTC. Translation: CAISESKGSYNEQFF.

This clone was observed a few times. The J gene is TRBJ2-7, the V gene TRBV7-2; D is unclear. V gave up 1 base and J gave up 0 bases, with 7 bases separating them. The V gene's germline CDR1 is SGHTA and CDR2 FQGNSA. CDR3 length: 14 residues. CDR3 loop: CASSLEFSSYEQYF. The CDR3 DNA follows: TGTGCCAGCAGCTTAGAGTTCAGCTCCTACGAGCAGTACTTC.

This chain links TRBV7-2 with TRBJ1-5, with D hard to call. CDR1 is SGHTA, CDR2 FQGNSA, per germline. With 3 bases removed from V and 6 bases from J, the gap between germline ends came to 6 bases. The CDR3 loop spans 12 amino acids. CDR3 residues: CASSLTSQPQHF. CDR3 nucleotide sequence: TGTGCCAGCAGCTTGACATCTCAGCCCCAGCATTTT. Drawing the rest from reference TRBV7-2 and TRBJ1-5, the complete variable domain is GAGVSQSPSNKVTEKGKDVELRCDPISGHTALYWYRQSLGQGLEFLIYFQGNSAPDKSGLPSDRFSAERTGGSVSTLTIQRTQQEDSAVYLCASSLTSQPQHFGDGTRLSIL.

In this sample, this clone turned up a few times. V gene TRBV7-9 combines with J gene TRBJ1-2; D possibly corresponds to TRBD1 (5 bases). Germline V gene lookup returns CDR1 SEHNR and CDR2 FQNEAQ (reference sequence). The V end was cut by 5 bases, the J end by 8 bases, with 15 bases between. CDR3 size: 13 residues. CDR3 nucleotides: TGTGCCAGCAGCCCACAGGCGGTACGAGGCTACACCTTC. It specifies CASSPQAVRGYTF.

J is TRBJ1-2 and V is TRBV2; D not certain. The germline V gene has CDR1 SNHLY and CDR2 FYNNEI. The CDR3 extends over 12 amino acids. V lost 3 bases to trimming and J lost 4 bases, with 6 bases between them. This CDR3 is CASSDDFYGYTF. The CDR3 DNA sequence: TGTGCCAGCAGTGATGACTTCTATGGCTACACCTTC.

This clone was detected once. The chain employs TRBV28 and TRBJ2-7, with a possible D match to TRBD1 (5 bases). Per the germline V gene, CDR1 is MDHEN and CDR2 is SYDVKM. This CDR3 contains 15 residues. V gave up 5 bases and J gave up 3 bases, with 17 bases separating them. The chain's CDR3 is CASSPGQGAYYEQYF. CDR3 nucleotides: TGTGCCAGCAGTCCAGGACAAGGGGCGTACTACGAGCAGTACTTC.

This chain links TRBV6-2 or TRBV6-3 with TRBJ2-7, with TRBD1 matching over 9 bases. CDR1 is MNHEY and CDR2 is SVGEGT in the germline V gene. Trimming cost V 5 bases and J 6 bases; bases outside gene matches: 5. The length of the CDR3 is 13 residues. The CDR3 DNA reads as TGTGCCAGCAGTGGCCGGGACAGGGTCGAGCAGTACTTC. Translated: CASSGRDRVEQYF.

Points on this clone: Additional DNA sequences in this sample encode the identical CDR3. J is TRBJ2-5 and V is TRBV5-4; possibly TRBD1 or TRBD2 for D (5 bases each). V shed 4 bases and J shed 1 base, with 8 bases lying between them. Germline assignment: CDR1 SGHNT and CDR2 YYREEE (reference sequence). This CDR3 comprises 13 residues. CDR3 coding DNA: TGTGCCAGCAGCGGGACGGCCCAAGAGACCCAGTACTTC. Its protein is CASSGTAQETQYF. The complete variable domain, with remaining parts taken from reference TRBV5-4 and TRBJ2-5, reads ETGVTQSPTHLIKTRGQQVTLRCSSQSGHNTVSWYQQALGQGPQFIFQYYREEENGRGNFPPRFSGLQFPNYSSELNVNALELDDSALYLCASSGTAQETQYFGPGTRLLVL.

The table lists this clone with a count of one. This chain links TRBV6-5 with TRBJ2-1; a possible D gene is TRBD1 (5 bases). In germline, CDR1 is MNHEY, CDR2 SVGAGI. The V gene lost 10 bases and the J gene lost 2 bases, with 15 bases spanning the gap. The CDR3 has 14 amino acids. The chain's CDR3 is CATERQKPYNEQFF. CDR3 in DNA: TGTGCCACCGAGCGACAGAAACCCTACAATGAGCAGTTCTTC.

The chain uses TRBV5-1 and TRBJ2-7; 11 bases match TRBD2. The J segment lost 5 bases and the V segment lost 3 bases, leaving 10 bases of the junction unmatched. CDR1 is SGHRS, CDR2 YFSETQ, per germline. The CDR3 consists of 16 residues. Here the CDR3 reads CASSSGLAGRTHEQYF. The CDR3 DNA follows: TGCGCCAGCAGCTCCGGACTAGCGGGCCGGACCCACGAGCAGTACTTC.